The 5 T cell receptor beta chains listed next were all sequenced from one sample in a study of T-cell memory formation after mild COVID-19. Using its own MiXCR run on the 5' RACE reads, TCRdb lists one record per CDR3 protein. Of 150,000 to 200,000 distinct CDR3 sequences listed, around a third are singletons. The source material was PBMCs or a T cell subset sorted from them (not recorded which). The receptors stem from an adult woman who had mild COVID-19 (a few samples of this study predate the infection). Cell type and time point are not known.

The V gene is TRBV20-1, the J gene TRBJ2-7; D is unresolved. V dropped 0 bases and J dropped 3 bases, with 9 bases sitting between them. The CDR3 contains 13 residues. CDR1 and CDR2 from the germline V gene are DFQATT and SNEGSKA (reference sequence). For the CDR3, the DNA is TGCAGTGCTAGAGATAGCTGGAACTACGAGCAGTACTTC. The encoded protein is CSARDSWNYEQYF.

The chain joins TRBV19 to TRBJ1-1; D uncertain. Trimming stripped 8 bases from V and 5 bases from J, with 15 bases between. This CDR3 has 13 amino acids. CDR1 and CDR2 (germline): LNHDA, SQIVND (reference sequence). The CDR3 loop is CASQNSRGTEAFF. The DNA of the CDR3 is TGTGCCAGTCAGAACTCCCGAGGAACTGAAGCTTTCTTT.

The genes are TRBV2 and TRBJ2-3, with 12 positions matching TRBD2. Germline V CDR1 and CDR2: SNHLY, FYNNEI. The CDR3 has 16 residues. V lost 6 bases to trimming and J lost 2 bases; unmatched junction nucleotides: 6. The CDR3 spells CASRDTSGGTTDTQYF. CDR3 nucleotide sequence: TGTGCCAGCAGGGATACTAGCGGGGGGACCACAGATACGCAGTATTTT.

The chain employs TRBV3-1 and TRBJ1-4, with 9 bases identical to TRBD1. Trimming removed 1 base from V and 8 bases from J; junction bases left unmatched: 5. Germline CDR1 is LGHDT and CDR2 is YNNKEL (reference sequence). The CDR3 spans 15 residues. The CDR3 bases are TGTGCCAGCAGCCAAGGGGGGACAGGGAGGGAAAAACTGTTTTTT. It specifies CASSQGGTGREKLFF.

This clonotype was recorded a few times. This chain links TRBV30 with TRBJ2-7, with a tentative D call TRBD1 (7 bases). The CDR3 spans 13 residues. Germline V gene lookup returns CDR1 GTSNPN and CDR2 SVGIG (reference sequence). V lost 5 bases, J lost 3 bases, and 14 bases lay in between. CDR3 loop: CAWGGGDRYEQYF. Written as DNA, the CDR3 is TGTGCCTGGGGAGGGGGCGATCGCTACGAGCAGTACTTC.